Following are 16 T cell receptor beta chains from one sample sequenced in a study of cytomegalovirus exposure and HLA in healthy donors. PCR was performed using 60 Vbeta and 13 Jbeta primers. Produced via immunoSEQ multiplex PCR; TCRdb's table is partial and in-frame only. The sample has over 150,000 clones; roughly 82% are singletons. Sequencing input: PBMCs. The receptors were gathered from a woman aged 45-65 years in good health and CMV-seropositive.

The V and J genes are TRBV18 and TRBJ2-7; the D gene is possibly TRBD2 (5 bases). V lost 2 bases and J lost 3, with 17 bases in between. Germline V gives CDR1 KGHSH, CDR2 LQKENI. The CDR3 sequence is 16 residues long. The CDR3 region has the DNA TGTGCCAGCTCACCATCCGTATCGGACGGACTCTACGAGCAGTACTTC. Amino acid sequence: CASSPSVSDGLYEQYF.

This rearrangement joins TRBV15 to TRBJ1-2; TRBD1 might be the D (5 bases). CDR3 length: 17 residues. Germline-derived CDR1 and CDR2 are LNHNV and YYDKDF (reference sequence). Trimming stripped 0 bases from V and 8 bases from J, with 22 bases between. The CDR3 nucleotides are TGTGCCACCAGCAGAGATGCTTCGGACATCTGGGAACACGGCTACACCTTC. Translated, it gives CATSRDASDIWEHGYTF.

The V gene is TRBV5-6, the J gene TRBJ1-6; 9 bases align to TRBD1. Germline loops: CDR1 SGHDT, CDR2 YYEEEE. The CDR3 is 16 residues long. V was clipped by 4 bases and J by 7 bases; unmatched bases: 9. The CDR3 spells CASSRQGGIRNSPLHF. In DNA form, the CDR3 reads TGTGCCAGCAGCAGACAGGGGGGAATTAGGAATTCACCCCTCCACTTT. Together with reference TRBV5-6 and TRBJ1-6, the CDR3 gives the full variable domain: DAGVTQSPTHLIKTRGQQVTLRCSPKSGHDTVSWYQQALGQGPQFIFQYYEEEERQRGNFPDRFSGHQFPNYSSELNVNALLLGDSALYLCASSRQGGIRNSPLHFGNGTRLTVT.

V and J are TRBV7-9 and TRBJ2-3; 10 bases map to TRBD2. Germline loops: CDR1 SEHNR, CDR2 FQNEAQ (reference sequence). The V segment lost 5 bases and the J segment 1 base; nucleotides outside the gene matches: 3. The CDR3 contains 15 residues. CDR3 in DNA: TGTGCCAGCAGCAGGACTAGCGGAGGCACAGATACGCAGTATTTT. Translated: CASSRTSGGTDTQYF. The full variable domain, with the rest looked up from reference TRBV7-9 and TRBJ2-3, is DTGVSQNPRHKITKRGQNVTFRCDPISEHNRLYWYRQTLGQGPEFLTYFQNEAQLEKSRLLSDRFSAERPKGSFSTLEIQRTEQGDSAMYLCASSRTSGGTDTQYFGPGTRLTVL.

This clone is medium-sized (0.01 to 0.1%) in the sample. The chain employs TRBV5-6 and TRBJ2-7, with D possibly TRBD1 on 6 matching bases. The CDR3 length is 15 residues. V lost 4 bases and J 6 bases, leaving 20 bases between the germline ends. The germline CDR1 and CDR2 sequences are SGHDT and YYEEEE. This CDR3 reads CASSKGVGQSSEQYF. As DNA, the CDR3 is TGTGCCAGCAGCAAGGGGGTAGGACAATCTTCCGAGCAGTACTTC.

The chain couples TRBV5-5 to TRBJ1-5, with unresolved D. The CDR3 runs 13 residues. The ends were cut back, 0 bases at V and 10 bases at J, with 11 bases in the middle. CDR1 SGHKS and CDR2 YYEKEE come from the germline V gene (reference sequence). The CDR3 sequence is CASSLEATQPQHF. Written as DNA, the CDR3 is TGTGCCAGCAGCTTGGAGGCGACACAACCCCAGCATTTT.

The chain joins TRBV9 to TRBJ2-7; 8 bases match TRBD2. This CDR3 is 15 amino acids long. Unmatched junction bases numbered 9, after V lost 3 bases and J lost 4 bases. From germline, CDR1 is SGDLS and CDR2 YYNGEE. DNA for the CDR3: TGTGCCAGCAGCGAGGGACTAGGGGAGGTATACGAGCAGTACTTC. This codes for CASSEGLGEVYEQYF.

The rearrangement uses TRBV7-9 and TRBJ2-3; 15 nucleotides line up with TRBD2. V lost 5 bases, J lost 6 bases, and 3 bases stayed unmatched. Germline V gene sequence: CDR1 SEHNR, CDR2 FQNEAQ (reference sequence). CDR3 length: 15 residues. The CDR3 region is CASSLGTSGGDTQYF. Written as DNA, the CDR3 is TGTGCCAGCAGCCTGGGGACTAGCGGGGGGGATACGCAGTATTTT.

The chain is built from TRBV6-5 and TRBJ1-2; D is perhaps TRBD1 (6 bases). This CDR3 region has 14 residues. Trimming pared 5 bases from V and 3 bases from J, leaving 13 bases between. Germline V CDR1 and CDR2: MNHEY, SVGAGI. The CDR3 sequence: CASSRDIRYYGYTF. CDR3 nucleotide sequence: TGTGCCAGCAGTAGGGACATTAGGTACTATGGCTACACCTTC.

The rearrangement uses TRBV14 and TRBJ1-2, with 10 nucleotides matching TRBD1. The V and J ends lost 4 bases and 7 bases, in that order; junction bases with no gene match: 6. Germline V CDR1 and CDR2: SGHDN, FVKESK. There are 14 residues in the CDR3. CDR3 DNA sequence: TGTGCCAGCAGCCGGGACAGGGGTTTAGGTGGCTACACCTTC. Translating gives CASSRDRGLGGYTF.

The chain recombines TRBV6-1 with TRBJ2-7; D is perhaps TRBD1 (6 bases). Trimming cost V 1 base and J 6 bases, with 25 bases left between them. The CDR3 is 18 residues long. Germline values: CDR1 MNHNS, CDR2 SASEGT. The CDR3 reads CASSEELLSGRGVIEQYF. CDR3 in DNA: TGTGCCAGCAGTGAAGAACTACTTTCTGGCAGGGGTGTAATCGAGCAGTACTTC.

The chain has TRBV10-3 and TRBJ2-5; possible D gene TRBD1, 5 bases. Germline CDR1 ENHRY, CDR2 SYGVKD. The length of the CDR3 is 17 residues. Trimming removed 5 bases from V and 2 bases from J, with 21 bases in between. CDR3 nucleotides: TGTGCCATCAGTTCCCCCGGGTCAGGGCAAAGGCAAGAGACCCAGTACTTC. Translating it yields CAISSPGSGQRQETQYF.

This clone was recorded once. The V gene is TRBV5-5, the J gene TRBJ1-1; TRBD1 might be the D (5 bases). CDR3 length equals 16 residues. Per germline, CDR1 SGHKS and CDR2 YYEKEE (reference sequence). V shed 0 bases and J shed 5 bases, with 17 bases lying between them. The CDR3 region has the DNA TGTGCCAGCAGCTTGGCTTCGTCGGGGCGGGGGACTGAAGCTTTCTTT. Its protein product is CASSLASSGRGTEAFF.

This chain connects TRBV6-5 to TRBJ2-5; 7 nucleotides line up with TRBD1. This CDR3 is 14 amino acids long. J gave up 11 bases and V 5 bases, and 14 bases lay outside the gene matches. Germline assignment: CDR1 MNHEY and CDR2 SVGAGI. The CDR3 bases are TGTGCCAGCAGTCAAGGGACAGACTGGGATGGGCAGTACTTC. This codes for CASSQGTDWDGQYF.

V usage is TRBV6-5 and J usage is TRBJ1-1; 8 bases line up with TRBD1. V gave up 6 bases and J gave up 3 bases; unmatched junction bases: 3. Germline CDR1 MNHEY, CDR2 SVGAGI. The CDR3 extends over 13 amino acids. CDR3 amino acids: CASRQGVDTEAFF. The CDR3 nucleotides read TGTGCCAGCAGACAGGGGGTTGACACTGAAGCTTTCTTT.

With respect to this clone: An end of the junction differs from the germline gene, which may be a read error. The chain is built from TRBV7-9 and TRBJ2-5; tentatively, D is TRBD1 (7 bases). The CDR3 is made up of 19 amino acids. The germline V gene encodes CDR1 SEHNR and CDR2 FQNEAQ (reference sequence). The CDR3 sequence is CSSSLRPSIDREEMKTQYF. The CDR3 bases are TGTTCCAGCAGCCTCCGACCCTCTATAGACAGGGAGGAGATGAAGACCCAGTACTTC.